The 2 T cell receptor beta chains given below trace back to one sample, sequenced in a study of T cell clonality in common variable immunodeficiency. Their specific antigens are unknown. Findings and limits, study-wide: Reportedly, TCR beta sequences from common variable immunodeficiency showed fewer deletions and N-nucleotide insertions.

Repertoires were generated with immunoSEQ multiplex PCR, while TCRdb's copy carries only in-frame clones and drops some. The record shows roughly 29,000 clones for this sample, with no singletons present. The material sequenced was peripheral blood mononuclear cells. The origin of the receptors is a human donor with common variable immunodeficiency.

Points on this clone: The CDR3 extends 3 residues past the end of the read, so its final part is completed from the germline J gene. The rearrangement links TRBV2 to TRBJ1-6; TRBD1 agrees at 8 bases. The trim removed 3 bases at V and 6 bases at J, leaving 7 bases unmatched. The germline V gene encodes CDR1 SNHLY and CDR2 FYNNEI. The CDR3 totals 16 residues. The DNA read from the CDR3 is TGTGCCAGCAGTGATAGCCGCGACAGGGGTAATTCACCC. Residues: CASSDSRDRGNSP. The CDR3 as a whole reads CASSDSRDRGNSPLHF.

This clone has ten or more counts. The sequence runs out 3 residues before the end of the CDR3; the remainder is reconstructed from the germline J gene. The chain uses TRBV19 and TRBJ1-1; 8 bases fit TRBD1. J gave up 5 bases and V 5 bases, and 7 bases lay outside the gene matches. The CDR3 has 14 residues. Germline loops: CDR1 LNHDA, CDR2 SQIVND (reference sequence). The CDR3 sequence is CASSWQGARTEAFF. CDR3 bases read: TGTGCCAGTAGTTGGCAGGGGGCTCGGACTGAA. Full variable domain (missing parts from reference TRBV19 and TRBJ1-1): DGGITQSPKYLFRKEGQNVTLSCEQNLNHDAMYWYRQDPGQGLRLIYYSQIVNDFQKGDIAEGYSVSREKKESFPLTVTSAQKNPTAFYLCASSWQGARTEAFFGQGTRLTVV.